These 8 T cell receptor beta chains share one sample of origin, sequenced in a study of blood T cell repertoires in COVID-19. The protocol was immunoSEQ multiplex PCR, while the TCRdb copy is restricted to in-frame clones and leaves out a portion. The table lists 150,000 to 200,000 clones, about 85% of them singletons. The sequenced sample consisted of PBMCs or T cells enriched from blood (not recorded which). The source of these receptors is a woman between 50 and 59 years old who had recovered from COVID-19.

V gene TRBV6-5 combines with J gene TRBJ1-4; 9 nucleotides agree with TRBD1. CDR1 and CDR2 (germline): MNHEY, SVGAGI. V lost 8 bases and J lost 7; bases outside the gene matches: 8. The CDR3 contains 14 residues. The CDR3, as DNA: TGTGCCAGCGGACTGGGACAGGGTATTGAAAAACTGTTTTTT. It specifies CASGLGQGIEKLFF.

V and J are TRBV14 and TRBJ1-3; D call uncertain. The CDR3 spans 14 residues. Trimming pared 7 bases from V and 0 bases from J, leaving 10 bases between. Germline V lookup: CDR1 SGHDN, CDR2 FVKESK. The CDR3 sequence: CASNLGSSGNTIYF. The CDR3, as DNA: TGTGCCAGCAACCTCGGGAGCTCTGGAAACACCATATATTTT.

V gene TRBV7-3 combines with J gene TRBJ1-3; 8 positions agree with TRBD1. J lost 7 bases, V lost 3 bases, and 2 bases had no gene match. There are 13 residues in the CDR3. The germline CDR1 and CDR2 sequences are SGHTA and FQGTGA. The CDR3 DNA sequence: TGTGCCAGCAGCTTGGACAGGGCGAACACCATATATTTT. This translates into CASSLDRANTIYF.

The J gene is TRBJ2-3, the V gene TRBV5-8; D not certain. V lost 0 bases and J 0 bases, leaving 11 bases between the germline ends. The germline CDR1 and CDR2 sequences are SGHTS and YDEGEE. The CDR3 length is 16 residues. Here the CDR3 reads CASSLGASPSTDTQYF. CDR3 in DNA: TGTGCCAGCAGCTTGGGAGCGAGTCCTAGCACAGATACGCAGTATTTT.

The chain recombines TRBV3-1 (or the pseudogene TRBV3-2) with TRBJ1-5, with a weak D call TRBD1 (5 bases). The germline V gene has CDR1 LGHDT and CDR2 YNNKEL (reference sequence). The CDR3 consists of 17 residues. Trimming left V 3 bases short and J 0 bases short, with 15 bases between. The CDR3 nucleotides are TGTGCCAGCAGCCAGGGTTACAGGCGGTATAGCAATCAGCCCCAGCATTTT. It codes for CASSQGYRRYSNQPQHF.

This sequence joins TRBV14 and TRBJ2-3; 8 nucleotides match TRBD2. The germline V gene encodes CDR1 SGHDN and CDR2 FVKESK. This CDR3 is built from 15 residues. Trimming removed 7 bases from V and 14 bases from J; junction bases left unmatched: 20. In nucleotides, the CDR3 is TGTGCCAGCAACCCCTCCGGGACTAGTATGATACGCATGTATTTT. It specifies CASNPSGTSMIRMYF.

This chain links TRBV3-1 (or the pseudogene TRBV3-2) with TRBJ1-2, with D perhaps TRBD1 (5 bases). V dropped 3 bases and J dropped 4 bases, with 9 bases sitting between them. From germline, CDR1 is LGHDT and CDR2 YNNKEL (reference sequence). The CDR3 is 13 residues long. CDR3 amino acids: CASSHIRVYGYTF. In nucleotides, the CDR3 is TGTGCCAGCAGCCATATCAGGGTCTATGGCTACACCTTC.

This sequence joins TRBV7-2 and TRBJ2-7, with D perhaps TRBD2 (5 bases). The CDR3 spans 14 residues. V was clipped by 1 base and J by 2 bases, with 9 bases between them. Germline CDR1 and CDR2: SGHTA and FQGNSA. Written as DNA, the CDR3 is TGTGCCAGCAGCTTAGGAGGGTTCACCTACGAGCAGTACTTC. Residues: CASSLGGFTYEQYF.